This T cell receptor (beta chain) derives from a study of response to subunit inactivated influenza vaccine. MiXCR, applied by TCRdb to the RT-PCR reads, yields one record per CDR3 protein. Of roughly 710,000 distinct CDR3 sequences in the sample, approximately 15% are singletons; the top ten hold roughly 7.6%. This clonotype was seen ten or more times. The CDR3 consists of 19 residues. Germline CDR1 and CDR2: MDHEN and SYDVKM. V lost 6 bases to trimming and J lost 3 bases; unmatched junction nucleotides: 17. The TCR comes from a man aged 50-60 years who received an inactivated influenza vaccine. The chain couples TRBV28 to TRBJ2-3; the match to TRBD2 covers 11 bases. Sample: PBMCs from blood, taken 14 to 15 days before vaccination. The CDR3 coding sequence is TGTGCCAGCAGCATGTCCCTAGCGGGAGGCCCCTCAAAGACAGATACGCAGTATTTT. It codes for CASSMSLAGGPSKTDTQYF.